This T cell receptor (beta chain) was profiled in a study of CD8 T cells in Susac syndrome. V was trimmed by 3 bases and J by 10 bases, leaving 13 bases between them. Germline-derived CDR1 and CDR2 are MNHEY and SMNVEV (reference sequence). CDR3 size: 14 residues. Reverse transcription used about 0.45 to 1 ug RNA and random hexamers. Multiplex PCR with immunoSEQ amplified the TCR beta CDR3 across 54 Vbeta and 13 Jbeta. MiXCR was run by TCRdb on the immunoSEQ multiplex PCR reads, yielding one entry per CDR3 protein. Of 160,000 or so distinct CDR3 sequences in the sample, 90% to 95% were seen once. The sequenced target, TCR beta, came from blood CD8+ and CD4+ T cells. Patients with stable or active relapsing-remitting disease, all of them treatment-naive, made up the multiple sclerosis controls.

The TCR sequence derives from a human donor with multiple sclerosis. The source material was CD8+ T cells from PBMCs. This chain connects TRBV27 to TRBJ2-6; D remains unclear. The CDR3 protein is CASSFWAGANVLTF. CDR3 coding DNA: TGTGCCAGCAGTTTCTGGGCAGGAGCTAACGTCCTGACTTTC.